This TCR beta chain was found in a study of T cells in Graves' hyperthyroidism and ophthalmopathy. Turning to the study itself: At the time of initial diagnosis and before any treatment, peripheral blood was collected. Study-level findings and limits: Ophthalmopathy prediction by the model preceded onset by a median approximately six months.

This clonotype was seen at least ten times. What it binds is not known. Per the germline V gene, CDR1 is MDHEN and CDR2 is SYDVKM. This CDR3 has 15 amino acids. V gave up 3 bases and J gave up 2 bases, with 11 bases separating them. Authors of the study amplified TCR beta CDR3 regions from RNA transcripts. HTBI primers were the set used in a first-round RT-PCR of the TCR CDR3. A single record per CDR3 protein comes from TCRdb applying MiXCR to the multiplex PCR reads. The table lists approximately 600,000 distinct CDR3 sequences, over 12% of them singletons, with 6.5% to 9% in the top ten. V and J are TRBV28 and TRBJ2-1; the D is unclear. This TCR was sampled from a woman aged 18-29 years with Graves' ophthalmopathy. Sequenced material: blood. CDR3 coding DNA: TGTGCCAGCAGTTTTTCGTCCGTTCCCTACAATGAGCAGTTCTTC. Residues: CASSFSSVPYNEQFF.